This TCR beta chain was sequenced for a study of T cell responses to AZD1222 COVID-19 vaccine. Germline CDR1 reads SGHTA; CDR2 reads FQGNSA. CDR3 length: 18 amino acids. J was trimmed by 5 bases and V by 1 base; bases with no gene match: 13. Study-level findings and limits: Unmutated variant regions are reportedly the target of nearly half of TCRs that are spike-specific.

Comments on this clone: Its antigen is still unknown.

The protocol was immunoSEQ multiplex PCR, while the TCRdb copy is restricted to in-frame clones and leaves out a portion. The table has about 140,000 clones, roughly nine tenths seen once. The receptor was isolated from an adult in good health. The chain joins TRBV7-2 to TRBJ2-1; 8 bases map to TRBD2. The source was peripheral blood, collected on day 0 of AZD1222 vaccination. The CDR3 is CASSLDAYLAGHNNEQFF. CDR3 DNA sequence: TGTGCCAGCAGCTTAGATGCTTATCTAGCGGGTCATAACAATGAGCAGTTCTTC.